These T cell receptor beta chains were read from a single sample in a study of Ad26.COV2.S vaccination and SARS-CoV-2 variants. Data came from immunoSEQ multiplex PCR; TCRdb stores just in-frame clones and leaves some out. This sample carries 440,000 or so clones, roughly 87% of them seen once, and the ten largest clones take around 4.5%. The source material was peripheral blood, sampled in a trial of Ad26.COV2.S vaccine versus placebo. Every receptor here comes from a person aged 18-65 years who received the Ad26.COV2.S COVID-19 vaccine or a placebo. Both conserved end residues are part of each CDR3. Each record gives: V gene, clone size, J gene, CDR3 protein. For some rows the clone size is stated as once, few or many, or as a class when expanded; others skip it.

v_call: TRBV27
clone_size: -
j_call: TRBJ2-5
cdr3_aa: CASSSNRGDRGMETQYF

v_call: TRBV12-3/TRBV12-4
clone_size: few
j_call: TRBJ2-3
cdr3_aa: CASSSGWEVTQYF

v_call: TRBV27
clone_size: -
j_call: TRBJ1-2
cdr3_aa: CASSLSLGTPYGYTF

v_call: TRBV7-9
clone_size: -
j_call: TRBJ1-4
cdr3_aa: CASSFMRGDEKLFF

v_call: TRBV5-4
clone_size: -
j_call: TRBJ2-7
cdr3_aa: CASSLGTGVDEQYF

v_call: TRBV6-5
clone_size: few
j_call: TRBJ1-3
cdr3_aa: CASSPNFAIYF

v_call: TRBV5-1
clone_size: -
j_call: TRBJ2-3
cdr3_aa: CASSSSTSGRLGDTQYF

v_call: TRBV18
clone_size: -
j_call: TRBJ1-5
cdr3_aa: CASSPPGTVRTQPQHF

v_call: TRBV19
clone_size: -
j_call: TRBJ2-5
cdr3_aa: CASSITGQGQQETQYF

v_call: TRBV7-8
clone_size: -
j_call: TRBJ1-5
cdr3_aa: CASSLAADQPQHF

v_call: TRBV27
clone_size: -
j_call: TRBJ2-7
cdr3_aa: CASSLVGQGSAGPSYEQYF

v_call: TRBV27
clone_size: once
j_call: TRBJ2-7
cdr3_aa: CASSFRGVGDYEQYF

v_call: TRBV7-8
clone_size: -
j_call: TRBJ2-7
cdr3_aa: CASSPTTSGAYEQYF

v_call: TRBV16
clone_size: -
j_call: TRBJ2-1
cdr3_aa: CASSQSGGRGNEQFF

v_call: TRBV2
clone_size: -
j_call: TRBJ2-7
cdr3_aa: CASSLERLYEQYF

v_call: TRBV4-2
clone_size: -
j_call: TRBJ2-2
cdr3_aa: CASSQRETNTGELFF

v_call: TRBV9
clone_size: -
j_call: TRBJ2-2
cdr3_aa: CASSVSFTSTDTGELFF

v_call: TRBV19
clone_size: -
j_call: TRBJ2-1
cdr3_aa: CASRKLDRVLEEQFF

v_call: TRBV2
clone_size: -
j_call: TRBJ2-5
cdr3_aa: CASSDEVATQYF

v_call: TRBV24-1
clone_size: few
j_call: TRBJ2-7
cdr3_aa: CATSDTYRGLGQYF

v_call: TRBV19
clone_size: -
j_call: TRBJ2-5
cdr3_aa: CASSMSWREEAETQYF

v_call: TRBV6-2/TRBV6-3
clone_size: few
j_call: TRBJ1-2
cdr3_aa: CASSYLRRDRALYGYTF

v_call: TRBV6-5
clone_size: -
j_call: TRBJ2-2
cdr3_aa: CASSYRSAGGDGELFF

v_call: TRBV3-1/TRBV3-2
clone_size: -
j_call: TRBJ2-2
cdr3_aa: CATRTSGGTGELFF

v_call: TRBV10-3
clone_size: -
j_call: TRBJ2-7
cdr3_aa: CAIREGLVGNEQYF

v_call: TRBV12-3/TRBV12-4
clone_size: -
j_call: TRBJ2-2
cdr3_aa: CASSLEPGELFF

v_call: TRBV19
clone_size: few
j_call: TRBJ1-6
cdr3_aa: CASSILTVCSDNSPLHF

v_call: TRBV27
clone_size: -
j_call: TRBJ2-1
cdr3_aa: CASMGFPGQFYNEQFF

v_call: TRBV27
clone_size: -
j_call: TRBJ2-7
cdr3_aa: CASTSLSNGASSYEQYF

v_call: TRBV9
clone_size: once
j_call: TRBJ2-1
cdr3_aa: CASSYHRSNEQFF

v_call: TRBV18
clone_size: -
j_call: TRBJ1-5
cdr3_aa: CASSLQGANQPQHF

v_call: TRBV7-9
clone_size: -
j_call: TRBJ2-7
cdr3_aa: CASSLAGVTYEQYF

v_call: TRBV4-3
clone_size: few
j_call: TRBJ1-6
cdr3_aa: CASSHEDLSSPLHF

v_call: TRBV19
clone_size: -
j_call: TRBJ2-2
cdr3_aa: CASTLRGGLAGAGELFF

v_call: TRBV9
clone_size: -
j_call: TRBJ2-7
cdr3_aa: CASSPQVTYEQYF

v_call: TRBV7-2
clone_size: -
j_call: TRBJ2-1
cdr3_aa: CASSLTGVNNEQFF

v_call: TRBV15
clone_size: -
j_call: TRBJ1-1
cdr3_aa: CATSRRGNTEAFF

v_call: TRBV28
clone_size: -
j_call: TRBJ2-5
cdr3_aa: CASNPAGEGLEETQYF

v_call: TRBV7-8
clone_size: -
j_call: TRBJ1-5
cdr3_aa: CASRRTGGNQPQHF

v_call: TRBV5-1
clone_size: -
j_call: TRBJ2-5
cdr3_aa: CASSLRLTQETQYF

v_call: TRBV9
clone_size: -
j_call: TRBJ1-4
cdr3_aa: CASSVVEGPEGKLFF

v_call: TRBV19
clone_size: few
j_call: TRBJ2-5
cdr3_aa: CASSMTRQETQYF